This paragraph reports one T cell receptor beta chain. The data originate from a study of T cell changes during pregnancy in multiple sclerosis. Generated by immunoSEQ multiplex PCR, the TCRdb table keeps only in-frame clones and is missing some. Of 25,000 to 35,000 clones in the sample, approximately 94% were seen once. The CDR3 covers 14 residues. V was cut by 5 bases and J by 2 bases, with 13 bases left in between. Per the germline V gene, CDR1 is SEHNR and CDR2 is FQNEAQ (reference sequence). The sequence came from a female donor with multiple sclerosis, enrolled in a pregnancy study. The V and J genes are TRBV7-9 and TRBJ2-7; D might be TRBD1 (6 bases). The sequences come from CD8+ T cells from peripheral blood mononuclear cells, collected before pregnancy. The CDR3 nucleotides are TGTGCCAGCAGCCACAGGACAGCTACCTACGAGCAGTACTTC. Its translation is CASSHRTATYEQYF.